This TCR beta chain was identified during a study of shared clonotypes between healthy human individuals. Study outcomes and limitations: Large depth notwithstanding, sorted-subset sequencing proved incomplete by rarefaction.

On this clone itself: What it recognizes is unknown.

In replicate PCRs of sorted subsets, 150 to 200 ng DNA, roughly 27,000 T cell genomes, was used. Per the study methods: ImmunoSEQ only sent back junction sequences with no quality scores, so filtering was done differently. TCRdb keeps only in-frame clones here, not all; method: immunoSEQ multiplex PCR. V, J and clone size were drawn from that table, and D and trimming were deduced from the DNA. The data hold just over 2,000,000 clones, with approximately 95% observed a single time. Sample: naive CD4+ T cells sorted from blood. Subset here: CD45RA+ positively selected. This sequence was found in a man between 18 and 35 years old in good health.

CDR3 loop: CASSYSRGGGAFF. As DNA, the CDR3 is TGTGCCAGCAGTTACTCGAGGGGAGGGGGGGCTTTCTTT. The gene calls are TRBV6-6 and TRBJ1-1; D is possibly TRBD1 (6 bases). The CDR3 spans 13 residues. Between the trimmed V and J ends, which lost 0 bases and 11 bases, there was a span of 13 bases. The V gene's germline CDR1 is MNHNY and CDR2 SVGAGI (reference sequence).